This T cell receptor beta chain stems from a study of blood T cell repertoires in COVID-19. As for the study in general: Acute-phase and convalescent COVID-19 samples originated in the United States, Italy and Spain. Sources were T cells, B-cell-depleted T cells, or PBMCs; the material itself was cDNA or gDNA.

As handled by the study authors: Amplification of reference gene primers was used by the study to estimate nucleated cell counts. The repertoire was sequenced with immunoSEQ multiplex PCR; TCRdb's copy has only in-frame clones and lacks some. D and trimming were read from the DNA, whereas the V and J calls and clone size are those reported in that table. The sample consists of about 89,000 clones, roughly 95% of them appearing once. The CDR3 consists of 14 residues. V was pared by 6 bases and J by 7 bases, with 8 bases of the junction left unmatched. CDR1 MNHEY and CDR2 SMNVEV come from the germline V gene (reference sequence).

The genes are TRBV27 and TRBJ1-3, with TRBD1 identical over 8 bases. This clonotype was obtained from a human donor with active COVID-19. The donor label of this sample is uncertain. The sequenced material came from peripheral blood. This CDR3 reads CASSDRDRSNTIYF. The DNA for the CDR3 is TGTGCCAGCAGCGACCGGGACAGGTCGAACACCATATATTTT.